The rows below give T cell receptor beta chains drawn from one sample of a study of T cell responses to AZD1222 COVID-19 vaccine. Clones were sequenced by immunoSEQ multiplex PCR, and TCRdb holds only the in-frame ones, with some missing. Among 100,000 to 150,000 clones listed, approximately 91% were seen once. Source: peripheral blood, taken 28 days after the second AZD1222 dose. These receptors came from an adult who received the AZD1222 COVID-19 vaccine. CDR3s include the opening cysteine and the closing phenylalanine or tryptophan. The D gene is left open where the match is weak. Only part of the rows carry a size: once, few, many, or a class if the clone is expanded.

>-|TRBV5-6|TRBJ1-2|-
TGTGCCAGCAGCCCCGGGGACTATGGCTACACCTTC
CASSPGDYGYTF
>-|TRBV5-1|TRBJ2-1|-
TGCGCCAGCAGCCCCAGGGGACCCACCAGCTCCTACAATGAGCAGTTCTTC
CASSPRGPTSSYNEQFF
>-|TRBV25-1|TRBJ1-2|TRBD1
TGTGCCAGCAGTGAATTGGGGACAGGGGGCCGGTATGGCTACACCTTC
CASSELGTGGRYGYTF
>-|TRBV27|TRBJ1-1|TRBD1
TGTGCCAGCATTGGGACAGGGTTGGGTTCGGTGAACACTGAAGCTTTCTTT
CASIGTGLGSVNTEAFF
>-|TRBV9|TRBJ2-1|-
TGTGCCAGCAGCTCGGGGGGCGGGAGCTCCTACAATGAGCAGTTCTTC
CASSSGGGSSYNEQFF
>once|TRBV27|TRBJ2-1|-
TGTGCCAGCAGTCCCCTACTAGTCTCCTACAATGAGCAGTTCTTC
CASSPLLVSYNEQFF
>-|TRBV7-9|TRBJ1-4|TRBD1
TGTGCCAGCAGCCCGGACAGGCACACATCTGAAAAACTGTTTTTT
CASSPDRHTSEKLFF
>-|TRBV29-1|TRBJ2-3|TRBD2
TGCAGCGTGTCGCTAGCGGGAGGGGTAGATACGCAGTATTTT
CSVSLAGGVDTQYF
>-|TRBV3-1/TRBV3-2|TRBJ1-1|-
TGTGCCAGCAGCCACGGGGGCTATACTGAAGCTTTCTTT
CASSHGGYTEAFF
>-|TRBV5-1|TRBJ2-7|TRBD2
TGCGCCAGCTCACCGTGGGGCGGGGGGGACTCCTACGAGCAGTACTTC
CASSPWGGGDSYEQYF
>medium-sized|TRBV7-3|TRBJ1-1|TRBD1
TGTGCCAGCAGCTTAGGGCGAACAGGGGCCACTGAAGCTTTCTTT
CASSLGRTGATEAFF
>-|TRBV9|TRBJ2-7|-
TGTGCCAGCAGCGGGGGGGTAGACTACGAGCAGTACTTC
CASSGGVDYEQYF
>-|TRBV4-2|TRBJ1-5|-
TGTGCCAGGATGCGGTATCAGCCCCAGCATTTT
CARMRYQPQHF